Each of the 4 T cell receptor beta chains below was sequenced from the same sample in a study of beta chain features in type 1 diabetes (dated by TCRdb to 2016 to 2018). General study outcomes and caveats: Type 1 diabetes patients showed a moderate but significant shortening of TCRB CDR3 length in all four CD4+ subsets.

Antigens of these TCRs are unknown. Library construction relied on the immunoSEQ multiplex PCR assay. The High Capacity cDNA Reverse Transcription Kit was used to reverse transcribe all of the isolated RNA, meaning that expressed TCRB transcripts were what got sequenced. Entries here come from immuneACCESS through TCRdb and include only in-frame sequences with V and J called. Some clones fail to appear in such tables; in the studies checked, an unresolved V gene covers under half of the shortfall, and the cause of the remainder is unknown. This sample holds roughly 730,000 clones; roughly an eighth were observed only once. 0.022% of the sample comes from the top ten. Sequenced sample: naive CD4+ T cells from blood. This specimen's cell subset or site label, interpreted: true naive CD4+ T cells. The receptors stem from a young man with type 1 diabetes.

This clone was counted only a few times. The chain links TRBV5-6 to TRBJ1-2, with D tentatively TRBD1 (6 bases). Trimming took 4 bases from V and 4 from J, leaving 14 bases between them. This CDR3 is built from 14 residues. Germline V lookup: CDR1 SGHDT, CDR2 YYEEEE. DNA for the CDR3: TGTGCCAGCAGCACGACACAGGGAACCTATGGCTACACCTTC. This gives the protein CASSTTQGTYGYTF.

This clone occurred a few times. The V and J genes are TRBV2 and TRBJ2-1; TRBD2 is a possible D gene (6 bases). The CDR3 covers 13 residues. Germline values: CDR1 SNHLY, CDR2 FYNNEI. V was cut by 6 bases and J by 12 bases, with 18 bases left in between. CDR3 protein: CASSGGHPMGQFF. CDR3 DNA: TGTGCCAGCAGCGGAGGGCACCCCATGGGGCAGTTCTTC.

This clone has a handful of counts. The V gene is TRBV10-3, the J gene TRBJ2-3; 8 positions agree with TRBD1. The CDR3 totals 17 residues. Looked up from germline, CDR1 is ENHRY and CDR2 is SYGVKD. Trimming removed 6 bases from V and 0 bases from J; junction bases left unmatched: 11. CDR3 DNA sequence: TGTGCCATCAGAGCCCCTGGACAGGGCGCTAGCACAGATACGCAGTATTTT. Translation gives CAIRAPGQGASTDTQYF.

This clone was picked up a small number of times. V and J are TRBV5-1 and TRBJ1-1; 8 bases line up with TRBD1. V dropped 3 bases and J dropped 4; count of bases not matched to a gene: 2. From germline, CDR1 is SGHRS and CDR2 YFSETQ. CDR3 length: 13 amino acids. The CDR3 coding sequence is TGCGCCAGCAGCTCTACAGGGGGCACTGAAGCTTTCTTT. It encodes CASSSTGGTEAFF.